A single sample is the source of the 21 T cell receptor beta chains below, sequenced in a study of T-cell memory formation after mild COVID-19. TCRdb ran MiXCR on the 5' RACE reads and lists one entry per CDR3 protein. The sample includes about 210,000 distinct CDR3 sequences, approximately 30% of them seen just once. The sequencing sample was made of PBMCs or a T cell subset sorted from them (not recorded which). The receptor set was obtained from an adult woman who had mild COVID-19 (a few samples of this study predate the infection). Cell type and time point are not known.

The gene calls are TRBV5-8 and TRBJ1-4; no clear D gene. Germline V gene lookup returns CDR1 SGHTS and CDR2 YDEGEE. With 1 base removed from V and 5 bases from J, the gap between germline ends came to 12 bases. The CDR3 contains 15 residues. The CDR3 coding sequence is TGTGCCAGCAGCTTGCGAGTCAGTAAAAATGAAAAACTGTTTTTT. It encodes CASSLRVSKNEKLFF.

The rearrangement uses TRBV25-1 and TRBJ1-5; D call uncertain. The CDR3 length is 12 residues. V was clipped by 3 bases and J by 7 bases, with 7 bases between them. CDR1 MGHDK and CDR2 SYGVNS come from the germline V gene. CDR3 protein: CASSDRSQPQHF. For the CDR3, the DNA is TGTGCCAGCAGTGATAGGTCCCAGCCCCAGCATTTT. The variable domain in full, with the rest retrieved from reference TRBV25-1 and TRBJ1-5, is EADIYQTPRYLVIGTGKKITLECSQTMGHDKMYWYQQDPGMELHLIHYSYGVNSTEKGDLSSESTVSRIRTEHFPLTLESARPSHTSQYLCASSDRSQPQHFGDGTRLSIL.

The CDR3 sequence is CASGGKTEAFF. The CDR3 DNA reads TGTGCCAGCGGGGGGAAAACTGAAGCTTTCTTT. The J gene is TRBJ1-1, the V gene TRBV3-1; tentative D call: TRBD1 (5 bases). Trimming took off 8 bases at V and 5 bases at J, with 9 bases between the two ends. Germline V gene sequence: CDR1 LGHDT, CDR2 YNNKEL (reference sequence). The CDR3 totals 11 residues.

Concerning this clonotype: At one end the junction does not follow the germline gene, possibly because of a read error. The chain is built from TRBV6-5 and TRBJ1-1, with a possible D match to TRBD1 (5 bases). The length of the CDR3 is 12 residues. Germline V gives CDR1 MNHEY, CDR2 SVGAGI. The CDR3 loop is CASSSADGTQKF. CDR3 DNA: TGTGCCAGCAGTTCCGCCGACGGGACGCAGAAATTT.

The V and J genes are TRBV7-2 and TRBJ2-1; no clear D gene. CDR1 SGHTA and CDR2 FQGNSA come from the germline V gene. V was clipped by 5 bases and J by 12 bases, with 14 bases between them. The CDR3 length is 12 residues. DNA for the CDR3: TGTGCCAGCAGCGCCTCCACATCGGGGCAGTTCTTC. As protein: CASSASTSGQFF.

The chain couples TRBV5-6 to TRBJ2-3; D is perhaps TRBD2 (6 bases). The CDR3 totals 18 residues. Trimming took 3 bases from V and 1 from J, leaving 21 bases between them. Germline V gene sequence: CDR1 SGHDT, CDR2 YYEEEE. In DNA form, the CDR3 reads TGTGCCAGCAGCTCCCTCGGGCAACGGCCGGGGGGCACAGATACGCAGTATTTT. Translated: CASSSLGQRPGGTDTQYF.

V is TRBV9 and J is TRBJ2-7; 7 bases line up with TRBD1. The CDR3 loop spans 14 amino acids. Germline V gene lookup returns CDR1 SGDLS and CDR2 YYNGEE. The junction had 7 bases not matched to a gene; V was cut back by 7 bases and J by 0 bases. The CDR3, as DNA: TGTGCCAGCCGTCCGGACAGGTACTCCTACGAGCAGTACTTC. Translated: CASRPDRYSYEQYF.

J is TRBJ2-2 and V is TRBV24-1; D is unclear. Germline values: CDR1 KGHDR, CDR2 SFDVKD. The CDR3 has 16 residues. V was shortened by 4 bases and J by 0 bases, with 11 bases between the two germline ends. The CDR3 sequence is CATSDSRTSNTGELFF. The CDR3 bases are TGTGCCACCAGTGACTCTCGGACGTCGAACACCGGGGAGCTGTTTTTT.

The rearrangement links TRBV7-2 to TRBJ2-3; D perhaps matches TRBD1 (5 bases). This CDR3 has 15 amino acids. The V and J ends lost 1 base and 6 bases respectively, with 14 bases between them. Germline V CDR1 and CDR2: SGHTA, FQGNSA. The CDR3 nucleotides are TGTGCCAGCAGCTTAGATCCAGGGTTGATGGATACGCAGTATTTT. It specifies CASSLDPGLMDTQYF. Filled out from reference TRBV7-2 and TRBJ2-3, the complete variable domain reads GAGVSQSPSNKVTEKGKDVELRCDPISGHTALYWYRQSLGQGLEFLIYFQGNSAPDKSGLPSDRFSAERTGGSVSTLTIQRTQQEDSAVYLCASSLDPGLMDTQYFGPGTRLTVL.

The CDR3 region has the DNA TGTGCCAGCAGTTTTCTCCCAGATACGCAGTATTTT. Its protein is CASSFLPDTQYF. The chain combines TRBV12-3 or TRBV12-4 with TRBJ2-3; D unclear. V lost 3 bases and J lost 4, with 5 bases in between. The CDR3 runs to 12 residues.

This chain uses TRBV6-6 with TRBJ2-7; D ambiguous. Per the germline V gene, CDR1 is MNHNY and CDR2 is SVGAGI (reference sequence). There are 13 residues in the CDR3. Between the trimmed V and J ends, which lost 3 bases and 1 base, there was a span of 7 bases. For the CDR3, the DNA is TGTGCCAGCAGTTATCGTCGTTCCTACGAGCAGTACTTC. This sequence encodes CASSYRRSYEQYF.

This clonotype came up a few times. J is TRBJ1-5 and V is TRBV7-2, with 7 bases that match TRBD1. The CDR3 consists of 14 residues. The germline CDR1 and CDR2 sequences are SGHTA and FQGNSA. Trimming took 5 bases from V and 5 from J; bases not matched to a gene: 6. Here the CDR3 reads CASSPRTGDQPQHF. CDR3 nucleotides: TGTGCCAGCAGCCCTCGGACAGGAGATCAGCCCCAGCATTTT.

This clonotype was detected a few times. V and J are TRBV12-3 or TRBV12-4 and TRBJ2-7; no reliable D call. V was clipped by 5 bases and J by 4 bases, with 18 bases between them. The CDR3 covers 15 residues. The CDR3: CASSLSASEAYEQYF. The CDR3 nucleotides read TGTGCCAGCAGTCTCTCGGCTTCTGAGGCTTACGAGCAGTACTTC.

The chain has TRBV12-3 or TRBV12-4 and TRBJ2-3; a weak D match, TRBD1 (6 bases). The CDR3 runs to 15 residues. Trimming left V 7 bases short and J 2 bases short, with 16 bases between. CDR3 loop: CASTLDSSFTDTQYF. CDR3 DNA: TGTGCCAGCACCCTGGACAGCTCTTTCACAGATACGCAGTATTTT.

This chain joins TRBV19 and TRBJ2-1; TRBD2 is a possible D gene (6 bases). Looked up from germline, CDR1 is LNHDA and CDR2 is SQIVND (reference sequence). The CDR3 totals 16 residues. Between the trimmed V and J ends, which lost 7 bases and 0 bases, there was a span of 16 bases. CDR3 nucleotide sequence: TGTGCCAGTACCCCCTTGGCGGGGAGCTCCTACAATGAGCAGTTCTTC. This encodes CASTPLAGSSYNEQFF. Filled out from reference TRBV19 and TRBJ2-1, the complete variable domain reads DGGITQSPKYLFRKEGQNVTLSCEQNLNHDAMYWYRQDPGQGLRLIYYSQIVNDFQKGDIAEGYSVSREKKESFPLTVTSAQKNPTAFYLCASTPLAGSSYNEQFFGPGTRLTVL.

This clonotype has just a few counts. The J gene is TRBJ2-3, the V gene TRBV5-1; perhaps TRBD2 as D (5 bases). The CDR3 runs 16 residues. Trimming shortened V by 0 bases and J by 0 bases, and 11 bases separated the two germline ends. The V gene's germline CDR1 is SGHRS and CDR2 YFSETQ. CDR3 in DNA: TGCGCCAGCAGCTTGGGGCCTAGCCGAAGCACAGATACGCAGTATTTT. Translation: CASSLGPSRSTDTQYF. Drawing the rest from reference TRBV5-1 and TRBJ2-3, the complete variable domain is KAGVTQTPRYLIKTRGQQVTLSCSPISGHRSVSWYQQTPGQGLQFLFEYFSETQRNKGNFPGRFSGRQFSNSRSEMNVSTLELGDSALYLCASSLGPSRSTDTQYFGPGTRLTVL.

This chain connects TRBV29-1 to TRBJ2-5; 9 positions agree with TRBD1. The J segment lost 4 bases and the V segment lost 5 bases, leaving 8 bases of the junction unmatched. The germline V gene has CDR1 SQVTM and CDR2 ANQGSEA. The CDR3 runs 14 residues. CDR3 bases: TGCAGCGTTTCTGGACAGGGGAGGTCAGAGACCCAGTACTTC. It encodes CSVSGQGRSETQYF.

CDR3 bases: TGTGCCAGCTCGCAAACTAGGGACAATGAGCAGTTCTTC. Amino acids: CASSQTRDNEQFF. The rearrangement joins TRBV18 to TRBJ2-1, with D possibly TRBD2 on 5 matching bases. Germline V gene sequence: CDR1 KGHSH, CDR2 LQKENI. This CDR3 has 13 amino acids. Trimming pared 6 bases from V and 5 bases from J, leaving 11 bases between.

V and J are TRBV7-2 and TRBJ2-7; TRBD2 is a possible D gene (6 bases). Trimming shortened V by 0 bases and J by 0 bases, and 12 bases separated the two germline ends. CDR1 and CDR2 (germline): SGHTA, FQGNSA. This CDR3 comprises 16 residues. The CDR3 sequence: CASSLATSQSSYEQYF. The CDR3 nucleotides read TGTGCCAGCAGCTTAGCGACTAGTCAGAGCTCCTACGAGCAGTACTTC. Full variable domain (remainder filled in from reference TRBV7-2 and TRBJ2-7): GAGVSQSPSNKVTEKGKDVELRCDPISGHTALYWYRQSLGQGLEFLIYFQGNSAPDKSGLPSDRFSAERTGGSVSTLTIQRTQQEDSAVYLCASSLATSQSSYEQYFGPGTRLTVT.

The table lists this clonotype with a few counts. The chain recombines TRBV25-1 with TRBJ2-1; 11 nucleotides agree with TRBD2. The CDR3 extends over 20 amino acids. After removal of 2 bases from V and 0 bases from J, the junction contained 12 bases not matched to a gene. The germline gives CDR1 MGHDK, CDR2 SYGVNS. CDR3 in DNA: TGTGCCAGCAGTGAAACCGGAGGACTAGCGGGTAAGAGCTCCTACAATGAGCAGTTCTTC. Translating gives CASSETGGLAGKSSYNEQFF. The whole variable domain, filled in from reference TRBV25-1 and TRBJ2-1, reads EADIYQTPRYLVIGTGKKITLECSQTMGHDKMYWYQQDPGMELHLIHYSYGVNSTEKGDLSSESTVSRIRTEHFPLTLESARPSHTSQYLCASSETGGLAGKSSYNEQFFGPGTRLTVL.

This clonotype was seen repeatedly, ten times or more. This chain connects TRBV29-1 to TRBJ2-7, with D unresolved. Germline V CDR1 and CDR2: SQVTM, ANQGSEA. Trimming stripped 5 bases from V and 1 base from J, with 3 bases between. The CDR3 has 10 residues. CDR3 sequence: CSVLSYEQYF. CDR3 sequence (DNA): TGCAGCGTTTTATCCTACGAGCAGTACTTC.